This T cell receptor beta chain is drawn from a study of blood T cell repertoires in COVID-19. Turning to the study itself: Sites in the United States, Italy and Spain provided acute and convalescent COVID-19 samples. T cells, B-cell-depleted T cells, or PBMCs provided the cDNA or gDNA that served as material.

Authors' data handling: From reference gene primer amplification, estimates of nucleated cell counts were derived. This table comes from immunoSEQ multiplex PCR, and its TCRdb copy is limited to in-frame clones, with some not included. V, J and clone size are taken as reported in that table, and D and trimming were inferred from the DNA itself. The sample lists over 250,000 clones; around nine tenths were seen once. Sequencing input: peripheral blood. The sequence was obtained from a man in his forties who had recovered from COVID-19.

The chain's CDR3 is CASSGTGGQETQYF. The CDR3 coding sequence is TGTGCCAGCAGTGGAACAGGGGGGCAAGAGACCCAGTACTTC. This rearrangement joins TRBV25-1 to TRBJ2-5; 8 bases map to TRBD1. The CDR3 sequence is 14 residues long. Germline V gives CDR1 MGHDK, CDR2 SYGVNS. V gave up 4 bases and J gave up 2 bases; unmatched junction bases: 3. Using reference TRBV25-1 and TRBJ2-5 for the parts outside the CDR3, the full variable domain is EADIYQTPRYLVIGTGKKITLECSQTMGHDKMYWYQQDPGMELHLIHYSYGVNSTEKGDLSSESTVSRIRTEHFPLTLESARPSHTSQYLCASSGTGGQETQYFGPGTRLLVL.